A selection of T cell receptor beta chains follows, all from one sample in a study of shared clonotypes between healthy human individuals. Measured with immunoSEQ multiplex PCR; TCRdb has only the in-frame clones, and not every one. The data hold about 590,000 clones, with roughly 95% observed a single time. Sequenced input: naive CD8+ T cells sorted from blood. The receptors come from a woman aged 30 to 39 in good health. CDR3s include the opening cysteine and the closing phenylalanine or tryptophan. The D gene is left open where the match is weak. Expanded clones get a size class; other rows say once, few or many, or leave the size out.

j_call | d_call | v_call | clone_size | cdr3_aa | cdr3_nt
TRBJ1-2 | TRBD1 | TRBV11-2 | . | CASSKDVGQGVNGYTF | TGTGCCAGCAGCAAGGACGTAGGACAGGGTGTGAACGGCTACACCTTC
TRBJ2-1 | . | TRBV27 | . | CASNKAPQAYNEQFF | TGTGCCAGCAATAAAGCCCCGCAAGCTTACAATGAGCAGTTCTTC
TRBJ2-1 | TRBD2 | TRBV11-2 | . | CASSLAKGSGRNRANEQFF | TGTGCCAGCAGCTTAGCGAAAGGTAGCGGGAGGAACAGGGCCAATGAGCAGTTCTTC
TRBJ1-5 | . | TRBV27 | once | CASKVAGSNQPQHF | TGTGCCAGCAAGGTGGCAGGCAGCAATCAGCCCCAGCATTTT
TRBJ2-5 | . | TRBV7-9 | . | CASSLYREIETQYF | TGTGCCAGCAGCTTATACAGGGAAATTGAGACCCAGTACTTC
TRBJ2-6 | TRBD1 | TRBV10-3 | . | CAIPGTGPSGANVLTF | TGTGCCATCCCTGGGACAGGTCCCTCTGGGGCCAACGTCCTGACTTTC
TRBJ1-1 | . | TRBV4-1 | . | CASSQDGGPNTEAFF | TGCGCCAGCAGCCAAGATGGGGGCCCGAACACTGAAGCTTTCTTT
TRBJ2-7 | . | TRBV5-1 | . | CASSEYYEQYF | TGCGCCAGCAGCGAATATTACGAGCAGTACTTC
TRBJ1-1 | . | TRBV16 | . | CASSQGKMNTEAFF | TGTGCCAGCAGCCAGGGTAAGATGAACACTGAAGCTTTCTTT
TRBJ2-7 | . | TRBV19 | . | CASSWSPSYEQYF | TGTGCCAGTAGTTGGAGTCCTTCCTACGAGCAGTACTTC
TRBJ2-7 | . | TRBV28 | once | CASSLPRSEQYF | TGTGCCAGCAGTTTACCCAGGTCCGAGCAGTACTTC
TRBJ2-7 | . | TRBV28 | . | CASTSPRKGIRYEQYF | TGTGCCAGCACCTCTCCTCGGAAGGGGATCCGCTACGAGCAGTACTTC
TRBJ2-1 | TRBD2 | TRBV9 | . | CASSGAGGPNEQFF | TGTGCCAGCAGCGGAGCGGGAGGGCCCAATGAGCAGTTCTTC
TRBJ1-1 | TRBD1 | TRBV27 | . | CASSHWAGQGNTEAFF | TGTGCCAGCAGCCATTGGGCCGGACAGGGGAACACTGAAGCTTTCTTT
TRBJ2-7 | . | TRBV5-6 | . | CASSPGPSQPYEQYF | TGTGCCAGCAGCCCGGGCCCATCACAACCCTACGAGCAGTACTTC
TRBJ1-2 | TRBD1 | TRBV2 | . | CASRPGTGPAYTF | TGTGCCAGCAGACCCGGGACAGGTCCAGCTTACACCTTC
TRBJ1-4 | . | TRBV30 | . | CAWSPRNTNEKLFF | TGTGCCTGGAGTCCTAGGAATACTAATGAAAAACTGTTTTTT
TRBJ1-4 | TRBD1 | TRBV5-1 | . | CASSHLGTGNEKLFF | TGCGCCAGCAGCCATCTCGGGACAGGGAATGAAAAACTGTTTTTT
TRBJ2-5 | . | TRBV28 | . | CASSRANAQETQYF | TGTGCCAGCAGTAGGGCTAATGCCCAAGAGACCCAGTACTTC
TRBJ1-2 | . | TRBV9 | . | CASSGQIQGSYGYTF | TGTGCCAGCAGCGGACAAATACAGGGATCCTATGGCTACACCTTC
TRBJ2-2 | . | TRBV9 | . | CASSVAAGELFF | TGTGCCAGCAGCGTAGCTGCCGGGGAGCTGTTTTTT
TRBJ2-7 | . | TRBV13 | . | CASSPSSYEQYF | TGTGCCAGCAGCCCGAGCTCCTACGAGCAGTACTTC
TRBJ2-7 | . | TRBV6-5 | . | CASSPDEGHEQYF | TGTGCCAGCAGCCCCGACGAGGGACACGAGCAGTACTTC
TRBJ2-2 | . | TRBV9 | . | CASSVEGQLNTGELFF | TGTGCCAGCAGCGTGGAGGGACAGTTGAACACCGGGGAGCTGTTTTTT
TRBJ1-1 | . | TRBV7-5 | few | CVSPLPGQGIVVTEAFF | TGTGTCAGCCCCCTTCCGGGACAGGGCATTGTGGTCACTGAAGCTTTCTTT
TRBJ1-4 | . | TRBV2 | few | CASRVSTWEKLFF | TGTGCCAGCAGAGTCTCGACTTGGGAAAAACTGTTTTTT
TRBJ2-4 | TRBD1 | TRBV28 | . | CASSFGQGVGKNIQYF | TGTGCCAGCAGTTTTGGACAGGGGGTAGGCAAAAACATTCAGTACTTC
TRBJ2-5 | . | TRBV13 | . | CASSSDLGTQYF | TGTGCCAGCAGCTCGGACCTCGGGACCCAGTACTTC
TRBJ1-6 | . | TRBV27 | . | CASSRTDYNSPLHF | TGTGCCAGCAGTAGGACTGATTATAATTCACCCCTCCACTTT
TRBJ2-5 | TRBD2 | TRBV15 | . | CATSWGTSAVEETQYF | TGTGCCACCAGCTGGGGGACTAGCGCCGTCGAAGAGACCCAGTACTTC
TRBJ2-1 | TRBD1 | TRBV28 | . | CATGTATYNEQFF | TGTGCCACCGGGACAGCCACCTACAATGAGCAGTTCTTC
TRBJ2-3 | TRBD2 | TRBV2 | . | CASSELPGRLATARDTQYF | TGTGCCAGCAGTGAACTCCCGGGTCGACTAGCCACGGCCCGAGATACGCAGTATTTT
TRBJ2-2 | . | TRBV19 | . | CASSIVGGHTGELFF | TGTGCCAGTAGTATAGTGGGCGGACACACCGGGGAGCTGTTTTTT
TRBJ2-6 | . | TRBV13 | . | CASSLGGGAGANVLTF | TGTGCCAGCAGCTTAGGCGGGGGCGCTGGGGCCAACGTCCTGACTTTC
TRBJ2-1 | . | TRBV27 | . | CASSLRGWGRYYNEQFF | TGTGCCAGCAGTTTACGGGGTTGGGGCAGGTATTACAATGAGCAGTTCTTC